Below are 16 T cell receptor beta chains sequenced from a single sample in a study of PD-1 blockade in classical Hodgkin lymphoma. Generated by immunoSEQ multiplex PCR, the TCRdb table keeps only in-frame clones and is missing some. The data show approximately 10,000 clones, under 80% seen once. As to time point: cycle 4 day 1 (C4D1), after six to seven weeks of nivolumab. Brentuximab vedotin exposure varied among the patients, all of whom had relapsed after autologous stem cell transplantation. Magnetic negative selection was used to purify CD8+ T cells from thawed PBMCs. This specimen was CD8+ T cells from blood, taken before the fourth cycle of nivolumab. The receptors were gathered from a human donor with classical Hodgkin lymphoma.

CDR3 DNA sequence: TGCGCCAGCAGCTTGGAGGGGGTCTCACCCCTCCACTTT. This gives the protein CASSLEGVSPLHF. The chain joins TRBV5-1 to TRBJ1-6, with D tentatively TRBD1 (6 bases). This CDR3 region has 13 residues. The V and J ends lost 0 bases and 10 bases respectively, with 8 bases between them. CDR1 SGHRS and CDR2 YFSETQ come from the germline V gene.

This rearrangement joins TRBV28 to TRBJ2-7; D gene uncertain. Germline loops: CDR1 MDHEN, CDR2 SYDVKM. The CDR3 length is 13 residues. Trimming removed 2 bases at V and 4 bases at J, with 9 bases between. The DNA for the CDR3 is TGTGCCAGCAGTTTAGAGAGATGGTACGAGCAGTACTTC. It encodes CASSLERWYEQYF.

This clone has just a few counts. The chain joins TRBV11-2 to TRBJ1-1, with D tentatively TRBD1 (6 bases). The CDR3 length is 15 residues. Germline V CDR1 and CDR2: SGHAT, FQNNGV. V was shortened by 0 bases and J by 5 bases, with 13 bases between the two germline ends. The CDR3 spells CASSLDRGGGTEAFF. The DNA for the CDR3 is TGTGCCAGCAGCTTAGATCGAGGGGGAGGGACTGAAGCTTTCTTT.

This clone appeared once. The rearrangement joins TRBV6-5 to TRBJ2-1, with 8 bases lining up with TRBD2. Germline CDR1 MNHEY, CDR2 SVGAGI. Losses at the gene ends were 10 bases for V and 4 bases for J; bases not matched to a gene: 6. This CDR3 is built from 13 residues. The CDR3, as DNA: TGTGCCACATGGACTAGCCAATACAATGAGCAGTTCTTC. The encoded protein is CATWTSQYNEQFF.

The chain uses TRBV9 and TRBJ2-1; tentative D call: TRBD2 (7 bases). V was clipped by 3 bases and J by 9 bases, with 16 bases between them. Germline lookup yields CDR1 SGDLS and CDR2 YYNGEE. There are 14 residues in the CDR3. The CDR3: CASSGGGGAAEQFF. Written as DNA, the CDR3 is TGTGCCAGCAGCGGAGGAGGGGGGGCCGCTGAGCAGTTCTTC.

The sample holds a few counts of this clone. V is TRBV30 and J is TRBJ1-3, with a possible D match to TRBD1 (6 bases). Trimming took 1 base from V and 8 from J, leaving 12 bases between them. Germline V lookup: CDR1 GTSNPN, CDR2 SVGIG (reference sequence). This CDR3 has 13 residues. CDR3 coding DNA: TGTGCCTGGAGTGAGGGGGTTTCTGACACCATATATTTT. Encoded protein: CAWSEGVSDTIYF.

The CDR3 nucleotides are TGTGCCAGCAGCATTAGGGCGGGAGGGGAGACCCAGTACTTC. Protein product: CASSIRAGGETQYF. The chain combines TRBV5-5 with TRBJ2-5; 9 bases align to TRBD2. The germline V gene has CDR1 SGHKS and CDR2 YYEKEE (reference sequence). The CDR3 is 14 residues long. Losses at the gene ends were 4 bases for V and 5 bases for J; bases not matched to a gene: 6. The whole variable domain, filled in from reference TRBV5-5 and TRBJ2-5, reads DAGVTQSPTHLIKTRGQQVTLRCSPISGHKSVSWYQQVLGQGPQFIFQYYEKEERGRGNFPDRFSARQFPNYSSELNVNALLLGDSALYLCASSIRAGGETQYFGPGTRLLVL.

This clone was found a few times. The J gene is TRBJ2-7, the V gene TRBV27; 8 positions agree with TRBD1. V shed 8 bases and J 5 bases; nucleotides not matched to a gene: 5. Per germline, CDR1 MNHEY and CDR2 SMNVEV (reference sequence). The CDR3 loop spans 12 amino acids. The CDR3 protein is CASSQGANEQYF. CDR3 DNA sequence: TGTGCCAGCTCTCAGGGGGCGAACGAGCAGTACTTC.

V and J are TRBV5-5 and TRBJ1-5, with a tentative D call TRBD1 (5 bases). Per germline, CDR1 SGHKS and CDR2 YYEKEE (reference sequence). CDR3 size: 17 residues. Trimming shortened V by 1 base and J by 5 bases, and 19 bases separated the two germline ends. The CDR3 loop reads CASSLLPGRQPDQPQHF. In DNA, the CDR3 is TGTGCCAGCAGCTTGCTCCCGGGGCGACAGCCCGATCAGCCCCAGCATTTT.

The chain is built from TRBV4-2 and TRBJ2-1, with 11 bases aligning to TRBD2. J was trimmed by 5 bases and V by 4 bases; bases with no gene match: 4. The CDR3 is 15 amino acids. Germline values: CDR1 LGHNA, CDR2 YNFKEQ. The CDR3 DNA follows: TGTGCCAGCAGCCTGACTAGCGGGGCTCACAATGAGCAGTTCTTC. It specifies CASSLTSGAHNEQFF.

V gene TRBV27 combines with J gene TRBJ1-5, with D possibly matching TRBD1 (5 bases). CDR3 length equals 12 residues. The germline V gene has CDR1 MNHEY and CDR2 SMNVEV (reference sequence). Trimming removed 5 bases from V and 7 bases from J, with 9 bases in between. CDR3 residues: CASSEGAQPQHF. The CDR3 DNA is TGTGCCAGCAGTGAAGGGGCGCAGCCCCAGCATTTT.

The chain combines TRBV5-5 with TRBJ2-7, with 7 bases aligning to TRBD1. This CDR3 has 15 amino acids. The V gene's germline CDR1 is SGHKS and CDR2 YYEKEE (reference sequence). Trimming at V came to 4 bases and at J to 4 bases, leaving 11 bases not matched to a gene. The CDR3 protein is CASSVNRGAGYEQYF. The CDR3 bases are TGTGCCAGCAGCGTCAACAGGGGCGCTGGGTACGAGCAGTACTTC.

This sequence joins TRBV7-9 and TRBJ2-7; TRBD1 matches 9 bases. J gave up 3 bases and V 5 bases, and 5 bases lay outside the gene matches. Germline assignment: CDR1 SEHNR and CDR2 FQNEAQ (reference sequence). The CDR3 runs to 14 residues. The CDR3 is CASSPGTGFYEQYF. CDR3 DNA sequence: TGTGCCAGCAGCCCGGGGACAGGGTTCTACGAGCAGTACTTC.

The chain combines TRBV19 with TRBJ1-1; D unclear. V was cut by 6 bases and J by 9 bases, with 11 bases left in between. Germline CDR1 reads LNHDA; CDR2 reads SQIVND (reference sequence). The CDR3 consists of 11 residues. CDR3 in amino acids: CASRLTAQAFF. The CDR3 bases are TGTGCCAGTAGACTCACAGCGCAAGCTTTCTTT.

About this clone: The identical CDR3 is also encoded by other nucleotide sequences in the sample. The chain joins TRBV27 to TRBJ1-1; TRBD1 matches at 9 bases. The CDR3 has 15 amino acids. CDR1 is MNHEY and CDR2 is SMNVEV in the germline V gene (reference sequence). Trimming removed 6 bases from V and 0 bases from J; junction bases left unmatched: 5. The CDR3, as DNA: TGTGCCAGCAGCCCGACAGGGGGAATGAACACTGAAGCTTTCTTT. Its translation: CASSPTGGMNTEAFF.

V is TRBV6-5 and J is TRBJ2-7; 9 positions match TRBD1. V lost 2 bases to trimming and J lost 2 bases; unmatched junction nucleotides: 4. The germline gives CDR1 MNHEY, CDR2 SVGAGI. This CDR3 has 15 amino acids. The CDR3 here is CASSYSGTGPYEQYF. The CDR3 nucleotides read TGTGCCAGCAGTTACAGTGGGACAGGGCCCTACGAGCAGTACTTC.